These T cell receptor beta chains were read from a single sample in a study of blood T cells in healthy people across ages. Via MiXCR, TCRdb re-called the 5' RACE reads, giving one row per CDR3 protein. The data contain approximately 800,000 distinct CDR3 sequences, roughly 25% of them seen just once; the ten biggest clones take up roughly 3.5%. This same sample was also part of a study on T cells of mothers and their children.

The material sequenced was blood. These TCRs come from a boy younger than 18 in good health. CDR3s include the opening cysteine and the closing phenylalanine or tryptophan. D genes are given only for firm matches. Rows give clone size only sometimes, using once, few, many, or a class for an expanded clone.

d_call: TRBD2
clone_size: -
j_call: TRBJ2-1
v_call: TRBV6-1
cdr3_nt: TGTACCAGCCGGAAAGCGGGGGCTGTCGAATACAATGAGCAGTTCTTC
cdr3_aa: CTSRKAGAVEYNEQFF

d_call: -
clone_size: -
j_call: TRBJ1-1
v_call: TRBV12-3/TRBV12-4
cdr3_nt: TGTGCCAGCAGTTTACGGGGCCAGATGAACACTGAAGCTTTCTTT
cdr3_aa: CASSLRGQMNTEAFF

d_call: -
clone_size: -
j_call: TRBJ2-3
v_call: TRBV4-3
cdr3_nt: TGCGCCAGCAGCCGCGATAGACAGGGAGGGCCGGATACGCAGTATTTT
cdr3_aa: CASSRDRQGGPDTQYF

d_call: -
clone_size: -
j_call: TRBJ1-2
v_call: TRBV5-1
cdr3_nt: TGCGCCAGCAGAATCTTCTCTGGCTACACCTTC
cdr3_aa: CASRIFSGYTF

d_call: -
clone_size: few
j_call: TRBJ2-7
v_call: TRBV7-9
cdr3_nt: TGTGCCAGCAGCTTCGACAGCCCCTACGAGCAGTACTTC
cdr3_aa: CASSFDSPYEQYF

d_call: -
clone_size: -
j_call: TRBJ2-1
v_call: TRBV5-6
cdr3_nt: TGTGCCAGCAGCTTTGGCCAGGCTGCTAGGAATGAGCAGTTCTTC
cdr3_aa: CASSFGQAARNEQFF

d_call: TRBD1
clone_size: many
j_call: TRBJ2-5
v_call: TRBV5-1
cdr3_nt: TGCGCCAGCTCCCGGGGACAGGGGTACGAGACCCAGTACTTC
cdr3_aa: CASSRGQGYETQYF

d_call: -
clone_size: few
j_call: TRBJ1-1
v_call: TRBV5-1
cdr3_nt: TGCGCCAGCAGCTCCAGTGGAGAGTGGACTGAAGCTTTCTTT
cdr3_aa: CASSSSGEWTEAFF

d_call: TRBD2
clone_size: -
j_call: TRBJ2-3
v_call: TRBV11-2
cdr3_nt: TGTGCCAGCAGCTTCCTAGGGACTAGCGGGGGATCTCCTAGCACAGATACGCAGTATTTT
cdr3_aa: CASSFLGTSGGSPSTDTQYF

d_call: -
clone_size: few
j_call: TRBJ2-5
v_call: TRBV6-6
cdr3_nt: TGTGCCAGCACCCTCACGACAGGGCGGGAGCAGTACTTC
cdr3_aa: CASTLTTGREQYF

d_call: -
clone_size: few
j_call: TRBJ1-4
v_call: TRBV29-1
cdr3_nt: TGCAGCGTTCGCCAGGCTGAAAAACTGTTTTTT
cdr3_aa: CSVRQAEKLFF

d_call: -
clone_size: few
j_call: TRBJ2-2
v_call: TRBV28
cdr3_nt: TGTGCCAGCAGTTTCGAAGCTCTCAGGGGGGAGCTGTTTTTT
cdr3_aa: CASSFEALRGELFF

d_call: -
clone_size: once
j_call: TRBJ1-2
v_call: TRBV5-1
cdr3_nt: TGCGCCAGCAGCTTGCGCGACTCAGGGGTTGGCTACACCTTC
cdr3_aa: CASSLRDSGVGYTF

d_call: TRBD2
clone_size: -
j_call: TRBJ2-3
v_call: TRBV20-1
cdr3_nt: TGCGGTGGACTAGCGGGGGGGGATACGCAGTATTTT
cdr3_aa: CGGLAGGDTQYF

d_call: TRBD1
clone_size: few
j_call: TRBJ1-1
v_call: TRBV7-9
cdr3_nt: TGTGCCAGCAGCCCAGATGCAGGGGGCTGGACTGAAGCTTTCTTT
cdr3_aa: CASSPDAGGWTEAFF

d_call: -
clone_size: -
j_call: TRBJ2-7
v_call: TRBV28
cdr3_nt: TGTGCCAGCAGGCCCCCAACAGGTACCCTCTCCTACGAGCAGTACTTC
cdr3_aa: CASRPPTGTLSYEQYF

d_call: -
clone_size: -
j_call: TRBJ1-2
v_call: TRBV29-1
cdr3_nt: TGCAGCGCCTACCGGGAGACAACTTATGGCTACACCTTC
cdr3_aa: CSAYRETTYGYTF

d_call: -
clone_size: few
j_call: TRBJ2-4
v_call: TRBV5-5
cdr3_nt: TGTGCCAGCAGGGGAAGTCTCGTAAACATTCAGTACTTC
cdr3_aa: CASRGSLVNIQYF

d_call: TRBD2
clone_size: few
j_call: TRBJ2-5
v_call: TRBV20-1
cdr3_nt: TGCAGTGCTAGAGAAACCGGGACTAGCGGGAGGTGGGAAGAGACCCAGTACTTC
cdr3_aa: CSARETGTSGRWEETQYF

d_call: -
clone_size: many
j_call: TRBJ2-1
v_call: TRBV7-6
cdr3_nt: TGTGCCAGCAGCTTACCCCCCCTAGATGACAATGAGCAGTTCTTC
cdr3_aa: CASSLPPLDDNEQFF

d_call: TRBD2
clone_size: -
j_call: TRBJ2-1
v_call: TRBV6-2/TRBV6-3
cdr3_nt: TGTGCCAGCAGTCACACCCTGACTAGCGGGAGTGTCGTATCCTACAATGAGCAGTTCTTC
cdr3_aa: CASSHTLTSGSVVSYNEQFF

d_call: TRBD1
clone_size: few
j_call: TRBJ2-5
v_call: TRBV6-5
cdr3_nt: TGTGCCAGCAAGAGAGGGACAGGGGGCCGGGAGACCCAGTACTTC
cdr3_aa: CASKRGTGGRETQYF

d_call: -
clone_size: few
j_call: TRBJ1-2
v_call: TRBV29-1
cdr3_nt: TGCAGCGTCTTAAGGGAGGGGACTGACTATGGCTACACCTTC
cdr3_aa: CSVLREGTDYGYTF

d_call: -
clone_size: -
j_call: TRBJ1-2
v_call: TRBV7-6
cdr3_nt: TGTGCCAGCAGCCTTGTACAGGGAGATGGCTACACCTTC
cdr3_aa: CASSLVQGDGYTF

d_call: TRBD2
clone_size: few
j_call: TRBJ2-3
v_call: TRBV4-1
cdr3_nt: TGCGCCAGCAGCCTGGGGGCTAGCGGGAGACCAGATACGCAGTATTTT
cdr3_aa: CASSLGASGRPDTQYF

d_call: TRBD2
clone_size: few
j_call: TRBJ2-7
v_call: TRBV7-2
cdr3_nt: TGCGCCAGCAGCTGGCTGGGCGGGAGCTCCTACGAGCAGTACTTC
cdr3_aa: CASSWLGGSSYEQYF

d_call: -
clone_size: few
j_call: TRBJ1-2
v_call: TRBV27
cdr3_nt: TGTGCCAGCAGTTTAGGAGTTAACTACGGCTACACCTTC
cdr3_aa: CASSLGVNYGYTF

d_call: -
clone_size: -
j_call: TRBJ2-3
v_call: TRBV29-1
cdr3_nt: TGCAGCGTCAAACAGGGTTCGGGAGATACGCAGTATTTT
cdr3_aa: CSVKQGSGDTQYF

d_call: -
clone_size: few
j_call: TRBJ2-7
v_call: TRBV5-1
cdr3_nt: TGCGCCAGCAGCTTGGGGGTAGCAACCTACGAGCAGTACTTC
cdr3_aa: CASSLGVATYEQYF

d_call: TRBD2
clone_size: few
j_call: TRBJ2-3
v_call: TRBV20-1
cdr3_nt: TGCAGTGCTATCAAGACTAGCGGGGGCACAGATACGCAGTATTTT
cdr3_aa: CSAIKTSGGTDTQYF

d_call: TRBD2
clone_size: few
j_call: TRBJ2-1
v_call: TRBV4-1
cdr3_nt: TGCGCCAGCAGGCAGACTAGCGGGGACAATGAGCAGTTCTTC
cdr3_aa: CASRQTSGDNEQFF

d_call: -
clone_size: few
j_call: TRBJ2-5
v_call: TRBV15
cdr3_nt: TGTGCCACCAGCAGGGACCCGAACGGGGCCCAGTACTTC
cdr3_aa: CATSRDPNGAQYF

d_call: TRBD1
clone_size: few
j_call: TRBJ2-2
v_call: TRBV2
cdr3_nt: TGTGCCAGCAGCCCGGGACAGTCTATCGGGGAGCTGTTTTTT
cdr3_aa: CASSPGQSIGELFF

d_call: TRBD2
clone_size: many
j_call: TRBJ2-5
v_call: TRBV7-2
cdr3_nt: TGTGCCAGCAGCCGGGGGACTAGCGGACAAGAGACCCAGTACTTC
cdr3_aa: CASSRGTSGQETQYF

d_call: -
clone_size: -
j_call: TRBJ2-7
v_call: TRBV7-2
cdr3_nt: TGTGCCAGCAGCTTACCTCGGAGCTCCTACGAGCAGTACTTC
cdr3_aa: CASSLPRSSYEQYF

d_call: -
clone_size: few
j_call: TRBJ2-5
v_call: TRBV5-1
cdr3_nt: TGCGCCAGCAGCCGCGAAGGTGTTACAGAGACCCAGTACTTC
cdr3_aa: CASSREGVTETQYF

d_call: -
clone_size: -
j_call: TRBJ1-2
v_call: TRBV28
cdr3_nt: TGTGCCAGCAGTTTACAGGGCGATGACTATGGCTACACCTTC
cdr3_aa: CASSLQGDDYGYTF

d_call: -
clone_size: -
j_call: TRBJ1-6
v_call: TRBV6-1
cdr3_nt: TGTGCCAGCACTTCCCGACAGGTATCATATTCACCCCTCCACTTT
cdr3_aa: CASTSRQVSYSPLHF

d_call: -
clone_size: -
j_call: TRBJ1-1
v_call: TRBV20-1
cdr3_nt: TGCAGTGCTCTCTGGAACACTGAAGCTTTCTTT
cdr3_aa: CSALWNTEAFF

d_call: TRBD1
clone_size: few
j_call: TRBJ2-5
v_call: TRBV28
cdr3_nt: TGTGCCAGCAGAGAGACAGGGGAATCGGAGACCCAGTACTTC
cdr3_aa: CASRETGESETQYF

d_call: TRBD2
clone_size: few
j_call: TRBJ2-3
v_call: TRBV5-1
cdr3_nt: TGCGCCAGCAGCTTGGAGGCTAGCGGACCTAGCACAGATACGCAGTATTTT
cdr3_aa: CASSLEASGPSTDTQYF

d_call: -
clone_size: once
j_call: TRBJ2-3
v_call: TRBV20-1
cdr3_nt: TGCAGTGCTAGAGGAACACCTTCAACTAGCAGTACGCAGTATTTT
cdr3_aa: CSARGTPSTSSTQYF

d_call: -
clone_size: -
j_call: TRBJ1-1
v_call: TRBV25-1
cdr3_nt: TGTGCCAGCAGTGAAAAGTTCAGCACTGAAGCTTTCTTT
cdr3_aa: CASSEKFSTEAFF

d_call: TRBD2
clone_size: -
j_call: TRBJ2-7
v_call: TRBV7-9
cdr3_nt: TGTGCCAGCAGCCCCGGGACTAGCGGCTACTCCTACGAGCAGTACTTC
cdr3_aa: CASSPGTSGYSYEQYF

d_call: TRBD1
clone_size: many
j_call: TRBJ2-7
v_call: TRBV20-1
cdr3_nt: TGCAGTGCTAGAAGACAGGGGACCTACGAGCAGTACTTC
cdr3_aa: CSARRQGTYEQYF

d_call: -
clone_size: few
j_call: TRBJ2-7
v_call: TRBV29-1
cdr3_nt: TGCAGCGTTAAGGAGGGCCGCGAGCAGTACTTC
cdr3_aa: CSVKEGREQYF

d_call: -
clone_size: -
j_call: TRBJ2-7
v_call: TRBV27
cdr3_nt: TGTGCCAGCAGTTCCGCTACAGGTACCCACGAGCAGTACTTC
cdr3_aa: CASSSATGTHEQYF

d_call: TRBD1
clone_size: -
j_call: TRBJ2-5
v_call: TRBV29-1
cdr3_nt: TGCAGCGCTACAATCTGGACAGGCCAAGAGACCCAGTACTTC
cdr3_aa: CSATIWTGQETQYF

d_call: TRBD2
clone_size: few
j_call: TRBJ2-1
v_call: TRBV5-6
cdr3_nt: TGTGCCAGCAGCCCCCGGCTGAGCGGGAAGAGCTCCTACAATGAGCAGTTCTTC
cdr3_aa: CASSPRLSGKSSYNEQFF

d_call: TRBD1
clone_size: few
j_call: TRBJ2-3
v_call: TRBV10-3
cdr3_nt: TGTGCCATCAGTGAGCCGGGACAGAGTTACACAGATACGCAGTATTTT
cdr3_aa: CAISEPGQSYTDTQYF

d_call: TRBD2
clone_size: -
j_call: TRBJ2-1
v_call: TRBV12-5
cdr3_nt: TGTGCTAGTGGTTTGGAGAAGGTAGCGGGAGGGCCCCATGAGCAGTTCTTC
cdr3_aa: CASGLEKVAGGPHEQFF

d_call: -
clone_size: -
j_call: TRBJ1-4
v_call: TRBV29-1
cdr3_nt: TGCAGCGTTGAAGCTCCCATGGGGGCGGCTAATGAAAAACTGTTTTTT
cdr3_aa: CSVEAPMGAANEKLFF

d_call: -
clone_size: few
j_call: TRBJ2-7
v_call: TRBV20-1
cdr3_nt: TGCAGTGCCTCTGCCGGGACATCGACCTACGAGCAGTACTTC
cdr3_aa: CSASAGTSTYEQYF

d_call: -
clone_size: -
j_call: TRBJ2-1
v_call: TRBV29-1
cdr3_nt: TGCAGCGTTGAAGGTTCCCTCAACTCTATACAGTTCTTC
cdr3_aa: CSVEGSLNSIQFF